This T cell receptor beta chain comes out of a study of beta chain features in type 1 diabetes listed by TCRdb under 2018. Regarding the study in general: No differences in mean age, gender distribution, total cell number or subset yield were found between patients and healthy donors. A total of some 100,000,000 sorted cells were examined across all samples, and a strong correlation was observed between cell number per subset and RNA yield. The study compared TCRB repertoires of sorted circulating CD4+ T cell subsets between recently diagnosed type 1 diabetes patients and matched healthy donors. Regulatory and stem cell-like memory subsets were obtained from only 8 patients and roughly 8 healthy donors, while naive and central memory subsets were obtained from all 30 or so donors.

What the work shows at the level of the full study, not this receptor alone: Naive, central memory and regulatory TCRB repertoires appeared to be more similar among patients than among healthy donors. A moderate but significant shortening of TCRB CDR3 length was observed in type 1 diabetes patients in all four CD4+ subsets. Because cDNA rather than genomic DNA was sequenced, highly expressing activated cells could have been over-represented, although no difference in activation and CD3 levels was found between groups. PCR might favor shorter templates, but patient and control samples were amplified and corrected together, so any skew would affect both groups equally. HLA sub-analyses involved small numbers of individuals, so any influence of HLA type on TCRB rearrangement remained unresolved. At VDJ recombination sites, type 1 diabetes patients had fewer insertions and more deleted nucleotides, which implies abnormalities in thymic rearrangement.

The entire amount of isolated RNA was reverse transcribed using the High Capacity cDNA Reverse Transcription Kit, so the sequenced TCRB transcripts were expressed ones. Deep immunoSEQ sequencing was applied to naive, central memory and regulatory T cell samples, giving an average of around 3.8 million total reads per sample. Sorted cells were lysed in RLT buffer and RNA was extracted with DNase-treated RNeasy Micro or Mini kits, depending on cell number. To prevent cross-contamination, every cell subset was processed on its own, while patient and healthy donor samples were processed together. The immunoSEQ multiplex PCR was used to amplify TCRB sequences from cDNA, generating 87-bp fragments that spanned the CDR3 region. Sequencing of the amplicons was done on the Illumina HiSeq platform. From the authors' description of their analysis: PCR bias was corrected computationally using synthetic template baselines, and reads within Hamming distance 2 were collapsed, with unmergeable singletons discarded. Reads were aligned to IMGT to assign V, D and J genes, CDR3 length, and insertions or deletions at six rearrangement sites. Within each subset, clonotype counts were normalized to the number of sorted cells before true diversity and Gini coefficients were calculated with the tcR R package. The overlap coefficient, calculated on TCRB nucleotide sequences, was used to measure repertoire sharing. As a proxy for the pre-selection repertoire, out-of-frame TCRB sequences from naive cells were analyzed. TCRdb's version of the immuneACCESS table is confined to in-frame rearrangements and falls short of the full clone set. An unresolved V gene accounts for under half of the shortfall where checked; the remainder is of unknown origin. D and trimming were read from the DNA, whereas the V and J calls and clone size are those reported in that table. Here the sample has roughly 230,000 clones; 9.6% occur a single time. Just under 0.035% of the sample lies in the top ten.

Remarks on this clone: The specificity of this receptor is unknown. Base qualities are not provided; no much larger clone lies one nucleotide away.

Each donor gave one peripheral blood draw, approximately 110 mL on average, collected into heparinised tubes. A BD FACSAria II and a panel including CD45RO, CCR7, CD25, CD127, CD95 and CD27 were used to sort naive, central memory, regulatory and stem cell-like memory CD4+ T cells. Every sorted population had a purity above 95%. PBMCs were separated immediately by Lymphoprep density gradient centrifugation and were stained directly, without being cultured. So that batch effects would be minimized, each experiment stained and sorted samples in pairs, pairing one healthy donor with one patient. The CDR3 has 14 amino acids, counting the end cysteine and phenylalanine. The entry retains the CDR3 DNA only, 42 bases that are in frame from base 1. CDR1 SEHNR and CDR2 FQNEAQ are derived from the germline V gene (reference sequence). The V end gives up 2 bases and the J end 7 bases, leaving 7 bases in the junction not matched to a gene.

This TCR came from a woman under 30 in good health. The chain is made from TRBV7-9 and TRBJ1-2; the junction holds 7 bases that match TRBD1. Sequenced: naive CD4+ T cells from blood. The cell subset or site tag for this specimen amounts to: true naive CD4+ T cells. The bases read TGTGCCAGCAGCTTACCCGACAGGGTAGGTGGCTACACCTTC. Translated, this gives CASSLPDRVGGYTF.